This T cell receptor (beta chain) was recovered during a study of T cell changes during pregnancy in multiple sclerosis (dated by TCRdb to the late 2010s). For the wider study: The study examined how the T cell repertoire changed over the course of pregnancy in women with multiple sclerosis.

Of note for this clone: It lacks a known antigen. No quality values exist for individual bases; no much larger clone is one base distant.

CDR1 and CDR2 (MDHEN, SYDVKM) derive from the germline V gene. Measured from the cysteine to the phenylalanine, the CDR3 is 16 residues long. Here the CDR3 DNA is all that survives: 48 bases in frame from base 1. The V end gives up 4 bases and the J end 1 base, leaving 10 bases in the junction not matched to a gene. The protocol used for the library was the immunoSEQ multiplex PCR assay. In TCRdb, the immuneACCESS table is reduced to in-frame sequences with V and J assigned. These tables do not hold every clone; where another copy was compared, an unresolved V gene accounts for under half, and the others remain unexplained. This sample has about 89,000 clones in its table, and 90% to 95% of those were observed once. Approximately 0.84% of the sample is in the top ten clones.

The clonotype was recovered from a female donor with multiple sclerosis, enrolled in a pregnancy study. The chain is made from TRBV28 and TRBJ2-7, with 7 bases aligning to TRBD2. Specimen: peripheral blood, collected in the third trimester of pregnancy. CDR3 protein: CASSSQGGYGSYEQYF. The DNA reads as follows: TGTGCCAGCAGTTCCCAGGGAGGGTATGGATCCTACGAGCAGTACTTC.